The 20 T cell receptor beta chains below were found in one sample sequenced in a study of cytomegalovirus exposure and HLA in healthy donors. Primers: 60 Vbeta forward and 13 Jbeta reverse. Assay: immunoSEQ multiplex PCR; the TCRdb copy retains only in-frame clones and omits some. The sample carries under 250,000 clones, 76% recorded once. The material sequenced was PBMCs. The receptors originated from a young man in good health and CMV-seronegative.

The V and J genes are TRBV7-9 and TRBJ1-3; D is undetermined. This CDR3 is 17 amino acids long. V was shortened by 1 base and J by 4 bases, with 17 bases between the two germline ends. Germline V lookup: CDR1 SEHNR, CDR2 FQNEAQ (reference sequence). CDR3 loop: CASSLEEGFWLGNTIYF. The CDR3, as DNA: TGTGCCAGCAGCTTAGAGGAGGGATTCTGGCTGGGAAACACCATATATTTT.

In DNA, the CDR3 is TGTGCCAGCAGCTTGGTTTCTAGCGGGATCGAGACCCAGTACTTC. Its translation: CASSLVSSGIETQYF. V and J are TRBV5-5 and TRBJ2-5, with 9 nucleotides matching TRBD2. The CDR3 totals 15 residues. From germline, CDR1 is SGHKS and CDR2 YYEKEE (reference sequence). Losses at the gene ends were 0 bases for V and 5 bases for J; bases not matched to a gene: 5.

The V gene is TRBV5-1, the J gene TRBJ2-1; 10 nucleotides agree with TRBD2. CDR3 size: 22 residues. Trimming removed 5 bases from V and 8 bases from J; junction bases left unmatched: 31. From germline, CDR1 is SGHRS and CDR2 YFSETQ. The CDR3 coding sequence is TGCGCCAGCAGATCTCCTGGCGGGCTAGCGGGAGACAACCTTCGGGGGGACTATGAGCAGTTCTTC. Translation: CASRSPGGLAGDNLRGDYEQFF.

The chain uses TRBV7-9 and TRBJ1-1; 7 bases agree with TRBD1. The V gene's germline CDR1 is SEHNR and CDR2 FQNEAQ (reference sequence). This CDR3 spans 15 amino acids. Losses at the gene ends were 3 bases for V and 4 bases for J; bases not matched to a gene: 8. The CDR3 DNA reads as TGTGCCAGCAGCTTTTTCCCGACAGGGCGCACTGAAGCTTTCTTT. This codes for CASSFFPTGRTEAFF. Full variable domain (remainder filled in from reference TRBV7-9 and TRBJ1-1): DTGVSQNPRHKITKRGQNVTFRCDPISEHNRLYWYRQTLGQGPEFLTYFQNEAQLEKSRLLSDRFSAERPKGSFSTLEIQRTEQGDSAMYLCASSFFPTGRTEAFFGQGTRLTVV.

The chain has TRBV19 and TRBJ2-3; TRBD2 aligns across 10 bases. V shed 1 base and J 6 bases; nucleotides not matched to a gene: 1. Germline V gene lookup returns CDR1 LNHDA and CDR2 SQIVND (reference sequence). The CDR3 covers 14 residues. CDR3 residues: CASSIASGSDTQYF. CDR3 in DNA: TGTGCCAGTAGTATAGCTAGCGGGAGCGATACGCAGTATTTT.

V and J are TRBV19 and TRBJ2-1, with D maybe TRBD2 (5 bases). Germline CDR1 is LNHDA and CDR2 is SQIVND (reference sequence). The CDR3 spans 11 residues. The CDR3 here is CAVLSAYEQFF. The CDR3 DNA sequence: TGTGCAGTTCTTAGCGCTTATGAGCAGTTCTTC.

This clone was observed once. At one end, the junction sequence differs from germline, possibly due to a read error. This chain joins TRBV28 and TRBJ2-5; a possible D gene is TRBD1 (6 bases). This CDR3 has 16 residues. Germline V gene lookup returns CDR1 MDHEN and CDR2 SYDVKM. CDR3 residues: CASSLTAGTTQEAQYF. CDR3 sequence (DNA): TGTGCCAGCAGTTTAACGGCTGGGACAACACAAGAGGCCCAGTACTTC.

This chain links TRBV7-2 with TRBJ2-1; 12 bases are a match to TRBD2. This CDR3 comprises 15 residues. Germline V gene sequence: CDR1 SGHTA, CDR2 FQGNSA. Germline trimming cut 2 bases from V and 10 bases from J; bases unmatched to any gene: 6. The DNA of the CDR3 is TGTGCCAGCAGCTTATTTCCCCTAGCGGGAGGGGAGCAGTTCTTC. Translation gives CASSLFPLAGGEQFF.

V gene TRBV5-1 combines with J gene TRBJ2-5; 14 positions agree with TRBD2. The closer fit of TRBJ2-7 to the DNA end suggests the J call may be wrong. Per the germline V gene, CDR1 is SGHRS and CDR2 is YFSETQ. The CDR3 runs 15 residues. The CDR3 sequence is CASSGTSGSRYEQYF. The CDR3 DNA follows: TGCGCCAGCAGCGGGACTAGCGGGAGTCGCTACGAGCAGTACTTC.

The V and J genes are TRBV10-2 and TRBJ1-2; the match to TRBD1 covers 8 bases. The V gene's germline CDR1 is WSHSY and CDR2 SAAADI. The trim removed 3 bases at V and 4 bases at J, leaving 10 bases unmatched. The CDR3 contains 16 residues. CDR3 protein: CASSEQGGRVIYGYTF. CDR3 bases: TGCGCCAGCAGTGAACAGGGGGGACGGGTAATCTATGGCTACACCTTC.

The chain carries TRBV18 and TRBJ2-5, with 7 positions matching TRBD2. The junction had 7 bases not matched to a gene; V was cut back by 3 bases and J by 0 bases. There are 16 residues in the CDR3. The germline V gene has CDR1 KGHSH and CDR2 LQKENI. CDR3 sequence reads: CASSPPGLLYQETQYF. The CDR3 DNA reads TGTGCCAGCTCACCGCCGGGACTATTGTACCAAGAGACCCAGTACTTC.

The chain combines TRBV7-8 with TRBJ2-7; 7 bases map to TRBD1. Germline assignment: CDR1 SGHVS and CDR2 FQNEAQ. V shed 0 bases and J 4 bases; nucleotides not matched to a gene: 6. This CDR3 has 15 residues. The CDR3 is CASSLALGQSYEQYF. Written as DNA, the CDR3 is TGTGCCAGCAGCTTAGCTCTGGGACAGTCGTACGAGCAGTACTTC. Looking up the rest from reference TRBV7-8 and TRBJ2-7 gives the full variable domain: GAGVSQSPRYKVAKRGQDVALRCDPISGHVSLFWYQQALGQGPEFLTYFQNEAQLDKSGLPSDRFFAERPEGSVSTLKIQRTQQEDSAVYLCASSLALGQSYEQYFGPGTRLTVT.

The chain joins TRBV6-5 to TRBJ1-1; tentative D call: TRBD1 (5 bases). In germline, CDR1 is MNHEY, CDR2 SVGAGI. Trimming shortened V by 4 bases and J by 7 bases, and 16 bases separated the two germline ends. The CDR3 is 14 amino acids. CDR3 residues: CASSSQWTRNEAFF. The CDR3 DNA reads as TGTGCCAGCAGTTCCCAATGGACAAGAAATGAAGCTTTCTTT.

The chain uses TRBV29-1 and TRBJ2-2; 8 bases align to TRBD2. Unmatched junction bases numbered 6, after V lost 7 bases and J lost 5 bases. CDR1 is SQVTM, CDR2 ANQGSEA, per germline. The CDR3 has 13 residues. The chain's CDR3 is CSGLSGDTGELFF. CDR3 coding DNA: TGCAGCGGTCTTAGCGGGGATACCGGGGAGCTGTTTTTT.

J is TRBJ1-2 and V is TRBV25-1, with 11 bases that match TRBD1. The germline CDR1 and CDR2 sequences are MGHDK and SYGVNS. Trimming removed 6 bases from V and 4 bases from J; junction bases left unmatched: 4. The CDR3 is 14 residues long. The CDR3 spells CASSGQGAPYGYTF. In nucleotides, the CDR3 is TGTGCCAGCAGCGGACAGGGGGCGCCCTATGGCTACACCTTC.

This clone occurred a few times. The genes are TRBV5-5 and TRBJ2-5; possibly TRBD1 for D (5 bases). Trimming took 6 bases from V and 1 from J, leaving 19 bases between them. Looked up from germline, CDR1 is SGHKS and CDR2 is YYEKEE (reference sequence). The CDR3 runs 16 residues. This CDR3 is CASTPLGQQAQETQYF. The DNA for the CDR3 is TGTGCCAGCACCCCCCTCGGCCAACAGGCCCAAGAGACCCAGTACTTC. Based on the CDR3 plus reference TRBV5-5 and TRBJ2-5, the full variable domain is DAGVTQSPTHLIKTRGQQVTLRCSPISGHKSVSWYQQVLGQGPQFIFQYYEKEERGRGNFPDRFSARQFPNYSSELNVNALLLGDSALYLCASTPLGQQAQETQYFGPGTRLLVL.

The chain recombines TRBV5-5 with TRBJ1-2; 8 nucleotides line up with TRBD1. Germline V lookup: CDR1 SGHKS, CDR2 YYEKEE (reference sequence). The CDR3 spans 18 residues. V was pared by 1 base and J by 2 bases, with 13 bases of the junction left unmatched. This CDR3 is CASSLQFRTGSPNYGYTF. The CDR3 DNA follows: TGTGCCAGCAGCTTGCAATTTCGGACAGGGAGCCCCAACTATGGCTACACCTTC.

The chain couples TRBV27 to TRBJ2-7; unclear D gene. Deletions cut 3 bases from V and 3 bases from J, with 9 bases between. CDR1 is MNHEY, CDR2 SMNVEV, per germline (reference sequence). This CDR3 has 13 residues. Here the CDR3 reads CASSFQAGYEQYF. Written as DNA, the CDR3 is TGTGCCAGCAGTTTTCAGGCAGGCTACGAGCAGTACTTC.

The gene calls are TRBV5-1 and TRBJ2-7; D possibly corresponds to TRBD1 (5 bases). CDR3 length: 14 amino acids. Trimming removed 4 bases from V and 3 bases from J, with 14 bases in between. Germline assignment: CDR1 SGHRS and CDR2 YFSETQ. As DNA, the CDR3 is TGCGCCAGCAGCCTCTTGGGGCGGAGCTACGAGCAGTACTTC. It codes for CASSLLGRSYEQYF.

The chain uses TRBV9 and TRBJ2-6; 7 positions match TRBD1. With 1 base clipped from V and 0 bases from J, the junction kept 4 bases outside the gene matches. Germline V gene data show CDR1 as SGDLS and CDR2 as YYNGEE. The CDR3 has 17 amino acids. The CDR3 nucleotides read TGTGCCAGCAGCGTAAGGGACAGAAGCTCTGGGGCCAACGTCCTGACTTTC. Translated, it gives CASSVRDRSSGANVLTF.